This entry describes one T cell receptor (beta chain). This record comes from a study of blood T cell repertoires in COVID-19. Study overall: T cells, B-cell-depleted T cells, or PBMCs supplied cDNA or gDNA.

J lost 5 bases, V lost 5 bases, and 3 bases had no gene match. CDR3 length equals 14 residues. Germline CDR1 KGHSH, CDR2 LQKENI. Profiled with immunoSEQ multiplex PCR; TCRdb holds only in-frame clones, not every one. The sample lists 250,000 to 350,000 clones, roughly 90% seen once, with around 0.84% in the top ten. V is TRBV18 and J is TRBJ2-5, with 12 bases identical to TRBD2. The sequenced sample consisted of peripheral blood. The sequence came from a man younger than 40 with acute or convalescent COVID-19. The CDR3 loop reads CASSGGLAGETQYF. DNA of the CDR3: TGTGCCAGCTCAGGCGGACTAGCGGGGGAGACCCAGTACTTC.